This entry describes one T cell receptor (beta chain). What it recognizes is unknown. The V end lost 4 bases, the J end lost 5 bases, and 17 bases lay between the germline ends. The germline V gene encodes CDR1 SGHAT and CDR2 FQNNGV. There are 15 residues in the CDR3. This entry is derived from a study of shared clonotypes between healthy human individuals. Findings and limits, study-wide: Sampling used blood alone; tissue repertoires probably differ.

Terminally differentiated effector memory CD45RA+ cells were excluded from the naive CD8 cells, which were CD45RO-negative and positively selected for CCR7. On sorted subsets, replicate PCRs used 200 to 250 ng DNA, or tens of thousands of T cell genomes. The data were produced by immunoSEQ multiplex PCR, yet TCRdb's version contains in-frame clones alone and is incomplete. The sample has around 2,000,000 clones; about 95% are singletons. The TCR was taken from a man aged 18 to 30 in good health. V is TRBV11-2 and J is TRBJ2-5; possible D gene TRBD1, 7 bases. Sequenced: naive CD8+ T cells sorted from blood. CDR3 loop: CASSSRDSPRETQYF. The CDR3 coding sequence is TGTGCCAGCAGCTCGCGGGACAGTCCGCGGGAGACCCAGTACTTC.